Reported below is one T cell receptor beta chain. The data were obtained in a study of blood T cell repertoires in COVID-19. Study background: Acute and convalescent COVID-19 specimens originated in the United States, Italy and Spain.

Original processing methods: Reference gene primer amplification in the assay estimated nucleated cell counts. Here immunoSEQ multiplex PCR was the method, and the copy in TCRdb shows in-frame clones only, minus some. Clone size and the V and J calls come from that table; the DNA yielded D and trimming. The data show 110,000 to 150,000 clones, around 81% seen once. Trimming cost V 5 bases and J 0 bases, with 11 bases left between them. Germline-derived CDR1 and CDR2 are MNHEY and SVGAGI. This CDR3 region has 14 residues. The chain joins TRBV6-5 to TRBJ2-7; D gene unclear. This sequence originates from a human donor in a cohort sampled during active COVID-19. The sample taken for sequencing was peripheral blood. CDR3 sequence reads: CASSTRRSSYEQYF. The CDR3 coding sequence is TGTGCCAGCAGTACCCGACGGAGCTCCTACGAGCAGTACTTC.